Listed below are T cell receptor beta chains from one sample, sequenced in a study of blood T cells in healthy people across ages. TCRdb re-called the 5' RACE reads with MiXCR, one entry per CDR3 protein. The data contain 650,000 to 1,000,000 distinct CDR3 sequences, under 40% of them seen just once; the ten biggest clones take up roughly 13%. Sequencing was done on a sample of blood. These receptors came from a man younger than 30 in good health. Both conserved end residues are part of each CDR3. D genes are given only for firm matches. Only some rows state a clone size, as once, few, many or a class for expanded clones.

TRBJ2-3 | TRBV4-2 | TRBD2 | . | CASSLGTSGGLFSTDTQYF | TGTGCCAGCAGCCTTGGGACTAGCGGGGGACTTTTTAGCACAGATACGCAGTATTTT
TRBJ2-7 | TRBV28 | . | few | CASRGGYNEQYF | TGTGCCAGCAGGGGGGGTTACAATGAGCAGTACTTC
TRBJ2-7 | TRBV12-3/TRBV12-4 | TRBD2 | . | CASRPSGLAVDYEQYF | TGTGCCAGCAGACCCTCGGGACTAGCGGTCGACTACGAGCAGTACTTC
TRBJ2-1 | TRBV11-2 | . | . | CANSFTSGASYYNEQFF | TGTGCCAACAGCTTTACCTCCGGGGCCTCCTACTACAATGAGCAGTTCTTC
TRBJ1-1 | TRBV4-3 | . | few | CASSLSERVTEAFF | TGCGCCAGCAGCCTCTCAGAGAGGGTAACTGAAGCTTTCTTT
TRBJ1-1 | TRBV25-1 | . | . | CASSESGRPAPEAFF | TGTGCCAGCAGTGAATCTGGCAGGCCGGCCCCTGAAGCTTTCTTT
TRBJ2-7 | TRBV12-3/TRBV12-4 | . | . | CASSLMDGDEQYF | TGTGCCAGCAGTTTAATGGACGGAGACGAGCAGTACTTC
TRBJ2-5 | TRBV11-2 | . | few | CASSLNDAGTETQYF | TGTGCCAGCAGTTTAAATGACGCGGGAACAGAGACCCAGTACTTC
TRBJ2-7 | TRBV20-1 | . | . | CSATMLDGDPYEQYF | TGCAGTGCTACTATGCTTGATGGGGACCCCTACGAGCAGTACTTC
TRBJ1-1 | TRBV6-2/TRBV6-3 | . | . | CASTPGQTYTEAFF | TGTGCCAGCACCCCAGGACAGACCTACACTGAAGCTTTCTTT
TRBJ1-2 | TRBV10-3 | TRBD1 | . | CAIGNNPGQPNYGYTF | TGTGCCATCGGCAATAACCCGGGACAGCCGAACTATGGCTACACCTTC
TRBJ2-5 | TRBV7-9 | . | few | CASSLRTEQETQYF | TGTGCCAGCAGCTTAAGGACAGAACAAGAGACCCAGTACTTC
TRBJ2-7 | TRBV7-9 | . | . | CASAKPGVEQYF | TGTGCCAGCGCCAAACCAGGGGTTGAGCAGTACTTC
TRBJ2-7 | TRBV20-1 | TRBD1 | . | CSARSGQGNYEQYF | TGCAGTGCTAGGTCGGGACAGGGGAATTACGAGCAGTACTTC
TRBJ2-5 | TRBV4-2 | . | many | CASSQDTHGQGLYQETQYF | TGTGCCAGCAGCCAAGATACCCACGGGCAGGGACTCTACCAAGAGACCCAGTACTTC
TRBJ2-7 | TRBV11-2 | TRBD1 | . | CASTEDRGSYEQYF | TGTGCCAGCACCGAAGACAGGGGCTCCTACGAGCAGTACTTC
TRBJ2-5 | TRBV6-2/TRBV6-3 | . | . | CASSYRQGLYQETQYF | TGTGCCAGCAGTTACCGGCAGGGACTGTACCAAGAGACCCAGTACTTC
TRBJ2-4 | TRBV20-1 | . | . | CSAEGGGLDIQYF | TGCAGTGCCGAGGGGGGGGGCTTGGACATTCAGTACTTC
TRBJ1-5 | TRBV6-6 | . | . | CASSYGGSGSNQPQHF | TGTGCCAGCAGTTACGGGGGGTCGGGAAGCAATCAGCCCCAGCATTTT
TRBJ2-3 | TRBV7-2 | . | many | CASSLGVGPDTQYF | TGTGCCAGCAGCTTAGGGGTGGGGCCAGATACGCAGTATTTT
TRBJ2-2 | TRBV2 | . | few | CASKNTGELFF | TGTGCCAGTAAGAACACCGGGGAGCTGTTTTTT
TRBJ2-3 | TRBV3-1 | . | . | CASSPGTRTDTQYF | TGTGCCAGCAGTCCCGGGACGCGCACAGATACGCAGTATTTT
TRBJ2-5 | TRBV7-6 | TRBD2 | . | CASSFETSGGSLYF | TGTGCCAGCAGCTTCGAGACTAGCGGGGGGTCGTTGTACTTC
TRBJ1-1 | TRBV7-9 | TRBD1 | . | CASSLNDRANTEAFF | TGTGCCAGCAGCTTAAACGACAGGGCGAACACTGAAGCTTTCTTT
TRBJ2-5 | TRBV28 | . | . | CASSSETAETQYF | TGTGCCAGCAGTTCAGAGACGGCAGAGACCCAGTACTTC
TRBJ2-7 | TRBV6-5 | . | . | CATSAFRSLEQYF | TGTGCCACCTCAGCCTTTAGGAGCCTCGAGCAGTACTTC
TRBJ1-2 | TRBV12-3/TRBV12-4 | TRBD1 | . | CASSTGDGHTF | TGTGCCAGCAGTACAGGGGATGGCCACACCTTC
TRBJ1-1 | TRBV5-1 | . | . | CASNPLLGATEVSTEAFF | TGCGCCAGCAACCCCCTCCTGGGGGCTACTGAGGTCAGCACTGAAGCTTTCTTT
TRBJ1-2 | TRBV4-2 | . | . | CASSQDRWGANYGYTF | TGTGCCAGCAGCCAAGATCGGTGGGGGGCCAACTATGGCTACACCTTC
TRBJ2-3 | TRBV20-1 | . | . | CSGTAEVGTDTQYF | TGCTCCGGGACCGCGGAGGTGGGCACAGATACGCAGTATTTT
TRBJ1-1 | TRBV18 | . | . | CASSRIGDTEAFF | TGTGCCAGCTCACGAATAGGGGACACTGAAGCTTTCTTT
TRBJ1-1 | TRBV10-3 | . | few | CAISVRGGADTEAFF | TGTGCCATCAGTGTCAGAGGGGGGGCGGACACTGAAGCTTTCTTT
TRBJ2-1 | TRBV27 | TRBD2 | . | CASSLSGLAGGNNEQFF | TGTGCCAGCAGTTTATCTGGGCTAGCGGGGGGCAACAATGAGCAGTTCTTC
TRBJ1-1 | TRBV20-1 | TRBD1 | . | CSARDSFRDRGENTEAFF | TGCAGTGCTAGAGATTCTTTCCGGGACAGGGGAGAGAACACTGAAGCTTTCTTT
TRBJ2-7 | TRBV4-2 | . | few | CASSQDLRSFEQYF | TGTGCCAGCAGCCAAGATCTAAGGAGCTTCGAGCAGTACTTC
TRBJ2-1 | TRBV11-2 | . | few | CASSPPGAGKGYNEQFF | TGTGCCAGCAGCCCGCCCGGGGCAGGGAAGGGTTACAATGAGCAGTTCTTC
TRBJ2-5 | TRBV25-1 | TRBD2 | . | CASSESGRGGLETQYF | TGTGCCAGCAGTGAAAGCGGGCGGGGGGGATTAGAGACCCAGTACTTC
TRBJ1-6 | TRBV14 | . | few | CASSQDLGASYNSPLHF | TGTGCCAGCAGCCAAGATCTGGGGGCCTCCTATAATTCACCCCTCCACTTT
TRBJ2-4 | TRBV20-1 | . | . | CSAREGDASAEYF | TGCAGTGCTAGAGAAGGTGACGCCAGCGCGGAGTACTTC
TRBJ1-1 | TRBV27 | . | . | CASSSGGYWGLTEAFF | TGTGCCAGCAGTTCGGGGGGCTACTGGGGTCTCACTGAAGCTTTCTTT
TRBJ1-5 | TRBV5-1 | . | few | CASSLGAGHNQPQHF | TGCGCCAGCAGCTTGGGCGCAGGGCACAATCAGCCCCAGCATTTT
TRBJ1-6 | TRBV12-3/TRBV12-4 | . | . | CASSLEWNSPPHF | TGTGCCAGCAGTTTGGAATGGAATTCACCCCCCCACTTT
TRBJ2-5 | TRBV25-1 | TRBD1 | few | CASSSTAGGQETQYF | TGTGCCAGCAGTTCCACCGCAGGGGGCCAAGAGACCCAGTACTTC
TRBJ1-2 | TRBV19 | . | few | CASSIGSGNYGYTF | TGTGCCAGTAGTATAGGAAGCGGTAACTATGGCTACACCTTC
TRBJ2-6 | TRBV11-1 | . | . | CASSRGPFYSGANVLTF | TGTGCCAGCTCACGGGGCCCCTTTTACTCTGGGGCCAACGTCCTGACTTTC